A single sample gave rise to the 27 T cell receptor beta chains below, sequenced in a study of cytomegalovirus exposure and HLA in healthy donors. PCR amplification relied on 60 Vbeta primers (plus 13 Jbeta primers). The data were produced by immunoSEQ multiplex PCR, yet TCRdb's version contains in-frame clones alone and is incomplete. The data contain 150,000 to 200,000 clones, around 86% of them singletons. Specimen: PBMCs. These receptors originate from a man aged 45-65 years in good health and CMV-seronegative.

The chain has TRBV29-1 and TRBJ2-5; 9 bases align to TRBD1. CDR1 and CDR2 (germline): SQVTM, ANQGSEA. This CDR3 has 12 amino acids. V was clipped by 7 bases and J by 5 bases; unmatched bases: 5. As DNA, the CDR3 is TGCAGCGCCGTGACAGGGGGGGAGACCCAGTACTTC. It is translated as CSAVTGGETQYF. Together with reference TRBV29-1 and TRBJ2-5, the CDR3 gives the full variable domain: SAVISQKPSRDICQRGTSLTIQCQVDSQVTMMFWYRQQPGQSLTLIATANQGSEATYESGFVIDKFPISRPNLTFSTLTVSNMSPEDSSIYLCSAVTGGETQYFGPGTRLLVL.

The chain couples TRBV4-1 to TRBJ2-5; tentative D call: TRBD1 (5 bases). Judging by the DNA end, TRBJ2-7 fits better; the J call may be wrong. CDR1 MGHRA and CDR2 YSYEKL come from the germline V gene. This CDR3 contains 14 residues. The CDR3: CASSQEEQGYEQYF. The CDR3 coding sequence is TGCGCCAGCAGCCAAGAGGAGCAGGGCTACGAGCAGTACTTC.

The chain is built from TRBV4-3 and TRBJ1-2; 11 bases line up with TRBD1. The germline V gene has CDR1 LGHNA and CDR2 YSLEER. The CDR3 sequence is 18 residues long. V lost 2 bases to trimming and J lost 8 bases; unmatched junction nucleotides: 16. The CDR3 nucleotides read TGCGCCAGCAGCCAACTATACACCGGACAGGGGGCACCGGGGGGCTACACCTTC. It yields the protein CASSQLYTGQGAPGGYTF.

The J gene is TRBJ1-1, the V gene TRBV10-3; D perhaps matches TRBD1 (6 bases). V lost 3 bases and J lost 5, with 16 bases in between. Per germline, CDR1 ENHRY and CDR2 SYGVKD. The CDR3 has 15 residues. The CDR3 spells CAISEQGMDATEAFF. CDR3 DNA sequence: TGTGCCATCAGTGAACAGGGTATGGACGCGACTGAAGCTTTCTTT.

This clone has only one observation. The rearrangement joins TRBV2 to TRBJ2-5, with D possibly being TRBD1 (5 bases). The germline CDR1 and CDR2 sequences are SNHLY and FYNNEI. Deletions cut 6 bases from V and 4 bases from J, with 15 bases between. The CDR3 is 14 residues long. CDR3 DNA: TGTGCCAGCAGGAAAAGGGGAATAGCAGAGACCCAGTACTTC. Protein: CASRKRGIAETQYF.

In its sample, this clone was seen a few times. The chain is built from TRBV6-5 and TRBJ1-4; 8 nucleotides match TRBD1. Losses at the gene ends were 7 bases for V and 7 bases for J; bases not matched to a gene: 8. Germline loops: CDR1 MNHEY, CDR2 SVGAGI. This CDR3 contains 14 residues. CDR3: CASTRGTGSEKLFF. For the CDR3, the DNA is TGTGCCAGCACCCGGGGGACAGGTAGTGAAAAACTGTTTTTT.

The chain couples TRBV11-2 to TRBJ2-5; 8 bases align to TRBD1. Germline assignment: CDR1 SGHAT and CDR2 FQNNGV. After removal of 5 bases from V and 4 bases from J, the junction contained 12 bases not matched to a gene. This CDR3 has 16 amino acids. CDR3 region: CASSGRQGRVGETQYF. The CDR3 bases are TGTGCCAGCAGCGGCCGACAGGGGAGAGTGGGAGAGACCCAGTACTTC. The full variable domain, with the rest looked up from reference TRBV11-2 and TRBJ2-5, is EAGVAQSPRYKIIEKRQSVAFWCNPISGHATLYWYQQILGQGPKLLIQFQNNGVVDDSQLPKDRFSAERLKGVDSTLKIQPAKLEDSAVYLCASSGRQGRVGETQYFGPGTRLLVL.

This chain joins TRBV5-1 and TRBJ2-1, with TRBD2 as a possible D gene (5 bases). This CDR3 is built from 14 residues. CDR1 is SGHRS and CDR2 is YFSETQ in the germline V gene. V lost 2 bases and J lost 7, with 13 bases in between. Here the CDR3 DNA reads TGCGCCAGCAGCTTTGACGGACCGGGGAATGAGCAGTTCTTC. Residues: CASSFDGPGNEQFF.

The chain combines TRBV7-2 with TRBJ2-1; the match to TRBD2 covers 14 bases. The trim removed 5 bases at V and 5 bases at J, leaving 5 bases unmatched. In germline, CDR1 is SGHTA, CDR2 FQGNSA. The CDR3 sequence is 16 residues long. DNA of the CDR3: TGTGCCAGCAGCCTGGGACTAGCGGGGGTAGACAATGAGCAGTTCTTC. It yields the protein CASSLGLAGVDNEQFF.

The V and J genes are TRBV7-9 and TRBJ1-2, with a tentative D call TRBD1 (6 bases). Germline V gene lookup returns CDR1 SEHNR and CDR2 FQNEAQ (reference sequence). This CDR3 contains 15 residues. The ends were cut back, 5 bases at V and 4 bases at J, with 17 bases in the middle. Written as DNA, the CDR3 is TGTGCCAGCAGCGTACAGGGAGAGGACGCCTATGGCTACACCTTC. Encoded protein: CASSVQGEDAYGYTF.

This chain connects TRBV9 to TRBJ2-2, with D uncertain. Trimming took 4 bases from V and 3 from J, leaving 7 bases between them. Germline lookup yields CDR1 SGDLS and CDR2 YYNGEE. This CDR3 is 13 amino acids long. CDR3 sequence: CASSSEDTGELFF. As DNA, the CDR3 is TGTGCCAGCAGCTCAGAAGACACCGGGGAGCTGTTTTTT.

The V call is TRBV6-5, the J call TRBJ1-1; perhaps TRBD1 as D (6 bases). This CDR3 has 15 amino acids. Germline V lookup: CDR1 MNHEY, CDR2 SVGAGI. With 3 bases removed from V and 3 bases from J, the gap between germline ends came to 14 bases. CDR3 loop: CASSYWGGGDTEAFF. The CDR3 region has the DNA TGTGCCAGCAGTTATTGGGGAGGGGGGGACACTGAAGCTTTCTTT.

This chain joins TRBV18 and TRBJ2-7; D perhaps matches TRBD1 (6 bases). This CDR3 is 14 amino acids long. Germline assignment: CDR1 KGHSH and CDR2 LQKENI. Trimming took off 2 bases at V and 3 bases at J, with 11 bases between the two ends. CDR3 sequence (DNA): TGTGCCAGCTCACCAACCGGGACAAGCTACGAGCAGTACTTC. Amino acids: CASSPTGTSYEQYF. Full variable domain (outside the CDR3, taken from reference TRBV18 and TRBJ2-7): NAGVMQNPRHLVRRRGQEARLRCSPMKGHSHVYWYRQLPEEGLKFMVYLQKENIIDESGMPKERFSAEFPKEGPSILRIQQVVRGDSAAYFCASSPTGTSYEQYFGPGTRLTVT.

The rearrangement uses TRBV4-3 and TRBJ2-1; 11 bases fit TRBD2. Germline V gene sequence: CDR1 LGHNA, CDR2 YSLEER. This CDR3 is built from 16 residues. Trimming removed 4 bases from V and 0 bases from J; junction bases left unmatched: 2. CDR3 sequence (DNA): TGCGCCAGCAGCCTAGCGGGAGGGAGCTCCTACAATGAGCAGTTCTTC. Amino acids: CASSLAGGSSYNEQFF.

This clone turned up a few times. This chain uses TRBV6-1 with TRBJ1-2; D possibly corresponds to TRBD1 (5 bases). V was clipped by 0 bases and J by 4 bases, with 15 bases between them. This CDR3 has 16 amino acids. CDR1 and CDR2 (germline): MNHNS, SASEGT. The CDR3 sequence is CASSEALLSRAYGYTF. The DNA of the CDR3 is TGTGCCAGCAGTGAAGCGCTCCTCTCCAGGGCCTATGGCTACACCTTC.

V usage is TRBV4-1 and J usage is TRBJ2-5, with 13 bases fitting TRBD2. Germline V CDR1 and CDR2: MGHRA, YSYEKL. Germline trimming cut 5 bases from V and 4 bases from J; bases unmatched to any gene: 10. The CDR3 consists of 17 residues. CDR3 sequence: CASSVTGTSGNLETQYF. CDR3 DNA: TGCGCCAGCAGCGTTACCGGGACTAGCGGGAATCTAGAGACCCAGTACTTC.

This clone was seen once. The chain recombines TRBV7-6 with TRBJ1-6; D is unresolved. Germline-derived CDR1 and CDR2 are SGHVS and FNYEAQ. V lost 1 base, J lost 0 bases, and 19 bases lay in between. This CDR3 spans 20 amino acids. The CDR3 DNA reads as TGTGCCAGCAGCTTAGAGGAGGCAGGCCCTACTCTCTCCTATAATTCACCCCTCCACTTT. It codes for CASSLEEAGPTLSYNSPLHF. The full variable domain, rest sourced from reference TRBV7-6 and TRBJ1-6, is GAGVSQSPRYKVTKRGQDVALRCDPISGHVSLYWYRQALGQGPEFLTYFNYEAQQDKSGLPNDRFSAERPEGSISTLTIQRTEQRDSAMYRCASSLEEAGPTLSYNSPLHFGNGTRLTVT.

CDR3 in amino acids: CASSVEASGSYEQFF. The CDR3 nucleotides are TGTGCCAGCAGCGTAGAGGCTAGCGGGAGCTATGAGCAGTTCTTC. This sequence joins TRBV9 and TRBJ2-1; TRBD2 matches at 10 bases. Per the germline V gene, CDR1 is SGDLS and CDR2 is YYNGEE. The CDR3 runs 15 residues. The V and J ends lost 0 bases and 8 bases, in that order; junction bases with no gene match: 5. Looking up the rest from reference TRBV9 and TRBJ2-1 gives the full variable domain: DSGVTQTPKHLITATGQRVTLRCSPRSGDLSVYWYQQSLDQGLQFLIQYYNGEERAKGNILERFSAQQFPDLHSELNLSSLELGDSALYFCASSVEASGSYEQFFGPGTRLTVL.

This chain uses TRBV19 with TRBJ2-7, with D possibly being TRBD2 (5 bases). The CDR3 is made up of 15 amino acids. The V gene's germline CDR1 is LNHDA and CDR2 SQIVND (reference sequence). Trimming removed 0 bases at V and 6 bases at J, with 15 bases between. The CDR3 loop is CASSIDLGVYREQYF. The CDR3, as DNA: TGTGCCAGTAGTATAGATCTGGGAGTTTACCGCGAGCAGTACTTC.

The V and J genes are TRBV4-3 and TRBJ2-2; the match to TRBD2 covers 10 bases. The CDR3 totals 16 residues. CDR1 and CDR2 (germline): LGHNA, YSLEER. Losses at the gene ends were 3 bases for V and 2 bases for J; bases not matched to a gene: 3. The CDR3 bases are TGCGCCAGCAGCCATCTACTAGCGGGAAACACCGGGGAGCTGTTTTTT. It yields the protein CASSHLLAGNTGELFF.

The chain uses TRBV5-1 and TRBJ2-7, with TRBD1 matching over 9 bases. The CDR3 contains 13 residues. Looked up from germline, CDR1 is SGHRS and CDR2 is YFSETQ. The junction had 1 base not matched to a gene; V was cut back by 0 bases and J by 6 bases. The CDR3 reads CASSLDRGLEQYF. The CDR3 DNA is TGCGCCAGCAGCTTGGACAGGGGGCTCGAGCAGTACTTC.

This clone was picked up a small number of times. The gene calls are TRBV5-6 and TRBJ1-5; 10 positions match TRBD1. Per the germline V gene, CDR1 is SGHDT and CDR2 is YYEEEE. V dropped 4 bases and J dropped 3; count of bases not matched to a gene: 4. The CDR3 extends over 15 amino acids. The CDR3 loop is CASSRDRGLNQPQHF. CDR3 DNA: TGTGCCAGCAGCAGGGACAGGGGACTCAATCAGCCCCAGCATTTT.

V gene TRBV5-1 combines with J gene TRBJ2-1; D is ambiguous. Trimming removed 4 bases from V and 3 bases from J, with 14 bases in between. Germline V gene lookup returns CDR1 SGHRS and CDR2 YFSETQ. The CDR3 totals 15 residues. The CDR3 sequence: CASSRNSPLYNEQFF. The CDR3 DNA is TGCGCCAGCAGCCGAAACAGTCCCCTCTACAATGAGCAGTTCTTC.

The chain uses TRBV7-2 and TRBJ2-1, with D perhaps TRBD2 (7 bases). The germline V gene encodes CDR1 SGHTA and CDR2 FQGNSA. Deletions cut 6 bases from V and 9 bases from J, with 24 bases between. The CDR3 spans 16 residues. Here the CDR3 DNA reads TGTGCCAGCAGACCCGGGCTAGCGGCGGAGGGGGGTGAGCAGTTCTTC. Protein sequence: CASRPGLAAEGGEQFF.

This clone appeared a few times. CDR3 sequence reads: CASRVGRGNEKLFF. CDR3 DNA sequence: TGCGCCAGCAGGGTGGGGCGTGGAAATGAAAAACTGTTTTTT. This chain connects TRBV5-1 to TRBJ1-4; possible D gene TRBD1, 5 bases. V was pared by 5 bases and J by 5 bases, with 13 bases between. Germline lookup yields CDR1 SGHRS and CDR2 YFSETQ. The CDR3 runs 14 residues.

In this sample, this clone turned up once. This chain uses TRBV11-1 with TRBJ2-7, with TRBD2 matching 8 bases. The V and J ends lost 2 bases and 6 bases, in that order; junction bases with no gene match: 15. Looked up from germline, CDR1 is SGHAT and CDR2 is FQDESV (reference sequence). The CDR3 is 17 residues long. The CDR3 DNA reads as TGTGCCAGCAGCTTACGCGGGCCTAGCGGGCCATCTCGCGAGCAGTACTTC. As protein: CASSLRGPSGPSREQYF.

The gene calls are TRBV19 and TRBJ2-1; 12 bases align to TRBD2. Per germline, CDR1 LNHDA and CDR2 SQIVND (reference sequence). CDR3 size: 15 residues. V shed 1 base and J 7 bases; nucleotides not matched to a gene: 2. CDR3 amino acids: CASSIGLAGENEQFF. CDR3 DNA: TGTGCCAGTAGTATAGGACTAGCGGGAGAGAATGAGCAGTTCTTC. Full variable domain (rest looked up from reference TRBV19 and TRBJ2-1): DGGITQSPKYLFRKEGQNVTLSCEQNLNHDAMYWYRQDPGQGLRLIYYSQIVNDFQKGDIAEGYSVSREKKESFPLTVTSAQKNPTAFYLCASSIGLAGENEQFFGPGTRLTVL.